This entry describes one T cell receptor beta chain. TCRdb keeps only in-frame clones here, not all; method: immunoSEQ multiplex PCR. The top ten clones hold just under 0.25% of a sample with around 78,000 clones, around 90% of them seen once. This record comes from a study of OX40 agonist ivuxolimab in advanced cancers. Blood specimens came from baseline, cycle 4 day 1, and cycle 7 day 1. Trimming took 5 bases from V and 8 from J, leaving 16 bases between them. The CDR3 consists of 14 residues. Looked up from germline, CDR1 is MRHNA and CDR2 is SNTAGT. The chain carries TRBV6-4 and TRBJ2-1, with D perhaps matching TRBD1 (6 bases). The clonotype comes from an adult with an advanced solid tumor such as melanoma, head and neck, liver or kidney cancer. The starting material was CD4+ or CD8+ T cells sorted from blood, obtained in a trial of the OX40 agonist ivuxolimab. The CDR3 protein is CASSKTGSGHEQFF. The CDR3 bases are TGTGCCAGCAGTAAAACAGGGTCCGGTCATGAGCAGTTCTTC.